Each of the 24 T cell receptor beta chains below was sequenced from the same sample in a study of T cells in Graves' hyperthyroidism and ophthalmopathy. RNA transcripts provided the source from which TCR beta CDR3 regions were amplified. The study used the HTBI primer set for a first-round RT-PCR of the TCR CDR3. One entry per CDR3 protein, called by TCRdb with MiXCR from the multiplex PCR reads. The sample lists approximately 700,000 distinct CDR3 sequences; 45% were seen once. Sample: peripheral blood or thyroid tissue (not recorded which). The source is an adult man with Graves' disease, either hyperthyroidism or ophthalmopathy (not recorded which).

To note about this clonotype: Just one base apart from a much larger clone, this may be a read error. The chain couples TRBV7-2 to TRBJ1-1; weak D call: TRBD1 (6 bases). Germline loops: CDR1 SGHTA, CDR2 FQGNSA. The CDR3 extends over 13 amino acids. Trimming shortened V by 6 bases and J by 6 bases, and 14 bases separated the two germline ends. The CDR3 DNA sequence: TGTGCCAGCAGTCCTACAGGGTTTGCTGAAGCTTTCTTT. Translation gives CASSPTGFAEAFF.

CDR3 loop: CAGNPTATSVEQYF. The CDR3 region has the DNA TGTGCCGGCAACCCCACCGCGACTAGCGTGGAGCAGTACTTC. The chain joins TRBV9 to TRBJ2-7, with 8 bases that match TRBD2. The CDR3 loop spans 14 amino acids. From germline, CDR1 is SGDLS and CDR2 YYNGEE. Losses at the gene ends were 10 bases for V and 7 bases for J; bases not matched to a gene: 16.

This clonotype was seen only once. The CDR3 region is CSAKGRLAGLFYEQYF. Here the CDR3 DNA reads TGCAGTGCTAAGGGTAGATTAGCGGGATTGTTCTACGAGCAGTACTTC. The genes are TRBV20-1 and TRBJ2-7; 8 bases match TRBD2. The V and J ends lost 4 bases and 3 bases, in that order; junction bases with no gene match: 14. The CDR3 contains 16 residues. CDR1 and CDR2 from the germline V gene are DFQATT and SNEGSKA (reference sequence).

The genes are TRBV7-6 and TRBJ2-3; D call uncertain. Trimming took 2 bases from V and 0 from J, leaving 12 bases between them. The CDR3 is 16 amino acids. The germline V gene encodes CDR1 SGHVS and CDR2 FNYEAQ. CDR3 nucleotides: TGTGCCAGCAGCTTAAGTGGGATACGTAGCACAGATACGCAGTATTTT. As protein: CASSLSGIRSTDTQYF.

The V and J genes are TRBV12-3 or TRBV12-4 and TRBJ1-5; D perhaps matches TRBD1 (5 bases). V was clipped by 3 bases and J by 0 bases, with 12 bases between them. CDR3 length: 16 residues. The CDR3 DNA follows: TGTGCCAGCAGTTTTTCAGGGTCTTATAGCAATCAGCCCCAGCATTTT. Translating gives CASSFSGSYSNQPQHF.

The rearrangement links TRBV15 to TRBJ1-5, with 7 positions matching TRBD1. Unmatched junction bases numbered 7, after V lost 3 bases and J lost 2 bases. The V gene's germline CDR1 is LNHNV and CDR2 YYDKDF (reference sequence). This CDR3 has 16 residues. The CDR3 DNA reads TGTGCCACCAGCAGCGCCGGGACAGCGGGCAATCAGCCCCAGCATTTT. Translation: CATSSAGTAGNQPQHF.

The chain employs TRBV19 and TRBJ1-4; D call uncertain. V was clipped by 7 bases and J by 1 base, with 13 bases between them. The germline V gene encodes CDR1 LNHDA and CDR2 SQIVND (reference sequence). The CDR3 is 15 amino acids. Written as DNA, the CDR3 is TGTGCCAGTACTGACCGACACTTAACTAATGAAAAACTGTTTTTT. It is translated as CASTDRHLTNEKLFF.

The CDR3 sequence: CASSRTTGVGEKLFF. For the CDR3, the DNA is TGTGCCAGCAGCCGAACGACAGGGGTGGGTGAAAAACTGTTTTTT. The V and J genes are TRBV2 and TRBJ1-4; 8 nucleotides line up with TRBD1. Germline values: CDR1 SNHLY, CDR2 FYNNEI. The CDR3 is made up of 15 amino acids. V dropped 6 bases and J dropped 7; count of bases not matched to a gene: 10.

Concerning this clonotype: It may be a read error: a sequence one base away is much more abundant. The gene calls are TRBV19 and TRBJ1-2; D is unclear. From germline, CDR1 is LNHDA and CDR2 SQIVND (reference sequence). The CDR3 has 13 amino acids. V lost 3 bases, J lost 4 bases, and 9 bases lay in between. The CDR3 DNA reads as TGTGCCAGTAGTATGTGCGTTGCCTATGGCTACACCTTC. Its translation is CASSMCVAYGYTF.

This clonotype was detected many times. The chain employs TRBV7-2 and TRBJ1-6; D unresolved. This CDR3 contains 14 residues. Trimming removed 5 bases at V and 2 bases at J, with 7 bases between. Germline lookup yields CDR1 SGHTA and CDR2 FQGNSA. CDR3 nucleotide sequence: TGTGCCAGCAGCCCACTCCCCTATAATTCACCCCTCCACTTT. Its translation: CASSPLPYNSPLHF.

This chain joins TRBV29-1 and TRBJ2-3; 13 bases align to TRBD2. The CDR3 runs to 15 residues. V lost 6 bases and J lost 6; bases outside the gene matches: 9. Germline V CDR1 and CDR2: SQVTM, ANQGSEA. The CDR3 sequence: CSVRTSGSLSDTQYF. The DNA of the CDR3 is TGCAGCGTGAGGACTAGCGGGAGTCTTTCGGATACGCAGTATTTT.

The rearrangement joins TRBV5-1 to TRBJ1-3, with a tentative D call TRBD1 (6 bases). The CDR3 length is 14 residues. CDR1 is SGHRS and CDR2 is YFSETQ in the germline V gene. Trimming pared 5 bases from V and 8 bases from J, leaving 17 bases between. The CDR3 loop reads CASSGTGYGYTIYF. CDR3 DNA sequence: TGCGCCAGCAGTGGTACAGGGTATGGCTACACCATATATTTT.

This chain connects TRBV10-2 to TRBJ1-1, with TRBD1 matching 9 bases. The CDR3 contains 16 residues. Germline V gene data show CDR1 as WSHSY and CDR2 as SAAADI. Losses at the gene ends were 6 bases for V and 1 base for J; bases not matched to a gene: 9. CDR3 sequence (DNA): TGCGCCAGCAGAACTGGGGGGGGACAGGGGAACACTGAAGCTTTCTTT. Protein product: CASRTGGGQGNTEAFF.

The chain carries TRBV25-1 and TRBJ1-1; 7 bases map to TRBD1. Germline trimming cut 8 bases from V and 1 base from J; bases unmatched to any gene: 7. This CDR3 is 14 amino acids long. Germline V gene lookup returns CDR1 MGHDK and CDR2 SYGVNS. CDR3 loop: CASVEQGRNTEAFF. The CDR3 coding sequence is TGTGCCAGCGTTGAACAGGGGAGGAACACTGAAGCTTTCTTT.

On this clonotype itself: This may be a read error, as it is one base from a much larger clone. The V call is TRBV7-6, the J call TRBJ1-6; a possible D gene is TRBD1 (6 bases). V was trimmed by 3 bases and J by 11 bases, leaving 11 bases between them. The CDR3 is made up of 13 amino acids. Germline loops: CDR1 SGHVS, CDR2 FNYEAQ. CDR3 residues: CASSFRQATPLHF. The DNA for the CDR3 is TGTGCCAGCAGCTTTCGACAGGCGACACCCCTCCACTTT. Combining the CDR3 with reference TRBV7-6 and TRBJ1-6 gives the whole variable domain GAGVSQSPRYKVTKRGQDVALRCDPISGHVSLYWYRQALGQGPEFLTYFNYEAQQDKSGLPNDRFSAERPEGSISTLTIQRTEQRDSAMYRCASSFRQATPLHFGNGTRLTVT.

This clonotype was detected ten times or more. The V call is TRBV20-1, the J call TRBJ1-2; TRBD1 aligns across 8 bases. The trim removed 5 bases at V and 8 bases at J, leaving 7 bases unmatched. This CDR3 region has 12 residues. Germline values: CDR1 DFQATT, CDR2 SNEGSKA (reference sequence). Here the CDR3 DNA reads TGCAGTGCTCCGGACAGGGCAGGCGGCTACACCTTC. It is translated as CSAPDRAGGYTF.

A word on this clonotype: One end of the junction fails to match germline, which may point to a read error. The chain employs TRBV24-1 and TRBJ1-1; 8 nucleotides agree with TRBD1. The CDR3 sequence is 13 residues long. Germline V CDR1 and CDR2: KGHDR, SFDVKD. CDR3 region: CATNDWTGFEAFF. The CDR3 coding sequence is TGTGCCACCAATGATTGGACAGGGTTTGAAGCTTTCTTT.

As concerns this clonotype: The junction shows a germline mismatch at one end, possibly a read error. CDR3 loop: CASSPQGHYGHTF. In DNA form, the CDR3 reads TGTGCCAGCAGCCCACAGGGCCACTATGGCCACACCTTC. The V and J genes are TRBV5-5 and TRBJ1-2, with a possible D match to TRBD1 (6 bases). Germline V gene lookup returns CDR1 SGHKS and CDR2 YYEKEE (reference sequence). The CDR3 runs 13 residues.

Concerning this clonotype: Possible read error: a much larger clone is one base away. The chain uses TRBV20-1 and TRBJ1-4, with 7 bases aligning to TRBD1. Germline assignment: CDR1 DFQATT and CDR2 SNEGSKA (reference sequence). Trimming at V came to 4 bases and at J to 13 bases, leaving 6 bases not matched to a gene. There are 11 residues in the CDR3. This chain's CDR3 is CSANTPGGLFF. The DNA for the CDR3 is TGCAGTGCTAATACTCCAGGGGGACTGTTTTTT.

The chain is built from TRBV2 and TRBJ1-1, with TRBD1 matching over 7 bases. Germline V gene lookup returns CDR1 SNHLY and CDR2 FYNNEI. The length of the CDR3 is 16 residues. J gave up 0 bases and V 6 bases, and 10 bases lay outside the gene matches. CDR3: CASRGDRVSMNTEAFF. The CDR3 nucleotides read TGTGCCAGCAGGGGCGACAGGGTCTCCATGAACACTGAAGCTTTCTTT.

This clonotype has more than one count but fewer than ten. This sequence joins TRBV7-9 and TRBJ2-5, with 10 nucleotides matching TRBD1. The CDR3 has 17 amino acids. The germline CDR1 and CDR2 sequences are SEHNR and FQNEAQ (reference sequence). The ends lost 4 bases at V and 0 bases at J; junction bases unmatched: 8. CDR3 DNA sequence: TGTGCCAGCAGCTCCCCATGGGACAGGGGAAACCAAGAGACCCAGTACTTC. This codes for CASSSPWDRGNQETQYF.

This chain connects TRBV29-1 to TRBJ1-1; D call uncertain. The CDR3 runs to 9 residues. Trimming left V 7 bases short and J 8 bases short, with 8 bases between. Germline V lookup: CDR1 SQVTM, CDR2 ANQGSEA. CDR3 DNA: TGCAGCGCCCGGGAGGAAGCTTTCTTT. Amino acids: CSAREEAFF.

This clonotype was detected only a few times. V gene TRBV5-1 combines with J gene TRBJ1-2; weak D call: TRBD1 (6 bases). CDR1 is SGHRS and CDR2 is YFSETQ in the germline V gene. The CDR3 extends over 14 amino acids. Trimming took off 0 bases at V and 6 bases at J, with 12 bases between the two ends. The CDR3 DNA reads as TGCGCCAGCAGCTTGGGGGACAAATGGGATGGCTACACCTTC. Protein product: CASSLGDKWDGYTF.

This clonotype was counted many times. This sequence joins TRBV7-3 and TRBJ1-4, with D perhaps TRBD1 (6 bases). Germline V gives CDR1 SGHTA, CDR2 FQGTGA. The CDR3 consists of 15 residues. Trimming cost V 5 bases and J 8 bases, with 18 bases left between them. CDR3 nucleotides: TGTGCCAGCAGCCTCACAGGGTCTCCGGGAGAAAAACTGTTTTTT. Translating gives CASSLTGSPGEKLFF.